These T cell receptor beta chains were read from a single sample in a study of T-cell reconstitution after alpha-beta-depleted transplantation in children. TCRdb re-called the PCR reads with MiXCR, one entry per CDR3 protein. The table records around 340,000 distinct CDR3 sequences, about 14% of them present only once. The sequences come from PBMCs, collected from the stem cell graft. The receptor set was obtained from a human donor who donated a stem cell graft to a child with Fanconi anemia. CDR3s include the opening cysteine and the closing phenylalanine or tryptophan. The order of the fields is CDR3 protein, CDR3 DNA, V gene, clone size, J gene, D gene. D genes are given only for firm matches. The size field is filled for only some rows; it gives once, few, many or a size class.

CDR3 protein: CSAATVGYSNQPQHF
CDR3 DNA: TGCAGTGCTGCCACAGTGGGGTATAGCAATCAGCCCCAGCATTTT
V gene: TRBV20-1
clone size: many
J gene: TRBJ1-5
D gene: NA

CDR3 protein: CASSQEQGPYGYTF
CDR3 DNA: TGCGCCAGCAGCCAAGAACAGGGCCCCTATGGCTACACCTTC
V gene: TRBV4-3
clone size: few
J gene: TRBJ1-2
D gene: NA

CDR3 protein: CASSLSSQRAEAFF
CDR3 DNA: TGTGCCAGCAGCTTGTCCTCCCAAAGGGCTGAAGCTTTCTTT
V gene: TRBV5-6
clone size: NA
J gene: TRBJ1-1
D gene: NA

CDR3 protein: CASSLQKNQPQHF
CDR3 DNA: TGTGCCAGCAGCTTACAAAAGAATCAGCCCCAGCATTTT
V gene: TRBV7-8
clone size: many
J gene: TRBJ1-5
D gene: NA

CDR3 protein: CASSQPGQAHEQYF
CDR3 DNA: TGTGCCAGCAGCCAGCCGGGACAGGCCCACGAGCAGTACTTC
V gene: TRBV2
clone size: NA
J gene: TRBJ2-7
D gene: TRBD1

CDR3 protein: CASSLPGQGTAGELFF
CDR3 DNA: TGTGCCAGCAGTCTCCCGGGACAGGGAACCGCCGGGGAGCTGTTTTTT
V gene: TRBV12-3/TRBV12-4
clone size: many
J gene: TRBJ2-2
D gene: TRBD1

CDR3 protein: CASSGQGFGNSPLHF
CDR3 DNA: TGTGCCAGCAGTGGACAGGGGTTTGGGAATTCACCCCTCCACTTT
V gene: TRBV12-3/TRBV12-4
clone size: few
J gene: TRBJ1-6
D gene: TRBD1

CDR3 protein: CASSSLGTGELFF
CDR3 DNA: TGTGCCAGCAGCTCCCTAGGGACCGGGGAGCTGTTTTTT
V gene: TRBV7-3
clone size: many
J gene: TRBJ2-2
D gene: NA

CDR3 protein: CASSESSASNTEAFF
CDR3 DNA: TGCGCCAGCAGTGAGTCTTCGGCATCGAACACTGAAGCTTTCTTT
V gene: TRBV10-2
clone size: NA
J gene: TRBJ1-1
D gene: NA

CDR3 protein: CASSQAGIGWDSGNTIYF
CDR3 DNA: TGCGCCAGCAGCCAAGCTGGGATAGGGTGGGACTCTGGAAACACCATATATTTT
V gene: TRBV4-3
clone size: NA
J gene: TRBJ1-3
D gene: NA

CDR3 protein: CASSLMARDTEAFF
CDR3 DNA: TGTGCCAGCAGCTTGATGGCCAGGGACACTGAAGCTTTCTTT
V gene: TRBV5-6
clone size: few
J gene: TRBJ1-1
D gene: NA

CDR3 protein: CSAHLAVGETQYF
CDR3 DNA: TGCAGTGCCCATTTGGCAGTCGGGGAAACCCAGTACTTC
V gene: TRBV20-1
clone size: once
J gene: TRBJ2-5
D gene: NA

CDR3 protein: CASSSNSYEQYF
CDR3 DNA: TGTGCCAGCAGCAGTAACTCCTACGAGCAGTACTTC
V gene: TRBV7-2
clone size: few
J gene: TRBJ2-7
D gene: NA

CDR3 protein: CASSEGQGLYGYTF
CDR3 DNA: TGCGCCAGCAGTGAGGGACAGGGGTTGTATGGCTACACCTTC
V gene: TRBV10-2
clone size: NA
J gene: TRBJ1-2
D gene: TRBD1

CDR3 protein: CASSLVGTPYTEAFF
CDR3 DNA: TGTGCCAGCAGCTTGGTTGGGACCCCCTACACTGAAGCTTTCTTT
V gene: TRBV5-6
clone size: many
J gene: TRBJ1-1
D gene: NA

CDR3 protein: CASSPGPQADTQYF
CDR3 DNA: TGTGCCAGCAGCCCGGGACCCCAAGCAGATACGCAGTATTTT
V gene: TRBV7-9
clone size: NA
J gene: TRBJ2-3
D gene: NA

CDR3 protein: CAISATLGSGANVLTF
CDR3 DNA: TGTGCCATCAGTGCTACGTTGGGCTCTGGGGCCAACGTCCTGACTTTC
V gene: TRBV10-3
clone size: NA
J gene: TRBJ2-6
D gene: NA

CDR3 protein: CSAAKPGTNEQFF
CDR3 DNA: TGCAGTGCCGCCAAGCCGGGGACCAATGAGCAGTTCTTC
V gene: TRBV20-1
clone size: many
J gene: TRBJ2-1
D gene: NA

CDR3 protein: CASSLGGVRSDTQYF
CDR3 DNA: TGTGCCAGCAGTTTGGGTGGGGTACGGTCAGATACGCAGTATTTT
V gene: TRBV28
clone size: few
J gene: TRBJ2-3
D gene: NA

CDR3 protein: CAWSPNGIPFSYEQYF
CDR3 DNA: TGTGCCTGGAGTCCCAACGGCATTCCTTTCTCCTACGAGCAGTACTTC
V gene: TRBV30
clone size: NA
J gene: TRBJ2-7
D gene: NA

CDR3 protein: CASSPSDRGHEQYF
CDR3 DNA: TGTGCCAGCAGCCCTTCTGACAGGGGCCACGAGCAGTACTTC
V gene: TRBV5-6
clone size: few
J gene: TRBJ2-7
D gene: TRBD1

CDR3 protein: CASSYGQGARAFF
CDR3 DNA: TGTGCCAGCAGCTACGGACAGGGGGCGCGAGCTTTCTTT
V gene: TRBV7-8
clone size: few
J gene: TRBJ1-1
D gene: TRBD1

CDR3 protein: CASSLAGDTSANNEQFF
CDR3 DNA: TGTGCCAGCAGCTTAGCGGGGGATACTAGCGCCAACAATGAGCAGTTCTTC
V gene: TRBV11-1
clone size: many
J gene: TRBJ2-1
D gene: TRBD2

CDR3 protein: CASSEPDGNYGYTF
CDR3 DNA: TGTGCCAGCAGTGAGCCGGACGGGAACTATGGCTACACCTTC
V gene: TRBV6-1
clone size: many
J gene: TRBJ1-2
D gene: NA

CDR3 protein: CASSQVRGAGAFF
CDR3 DNA: TGCGCCAGCAGCCAAGTTCGGGGCGCGGGGGCTTTCTTT
V gene: TRBV4-3
clone size: many
J gene: TRBJ1-1
D gene: NA

CDR3 protein: CASRAPGTTGELFF
CDR3 DNA: TGTGCCAGCAGGGCCCCCGGTACCACCGGGGAGCTGTTTTTT
V gene: TRBV2
clone size: NA
J gene: TRBJ2-2
D gene: NA

CDR3 protein: CASSLGSDGGYTF
CDR3 DNA: TGTGCCAGCAGCTTAGGCTCCGATGGTGGCTACACCTTC
V gene: TRBV7-9
clone size: NA
J gene: TRBJ1-2
D gene: NA

CDR3 protein: CASSLGPGFQETQYF
CDR3 DNA: TGCGCCAGCAGCTTGGGACCTGGGTTCCAAGAGACCCAGTACTTC
V gene: TRBV5-1
clone size: few
J gene: TRBJ2-5
D gene: NA

CDR3 protein: CASSREELDTQYF
CDR3 DNA: TGCGCCAGCAGCCGGGAGGAGTTAGATACGCAGTATTTT
V gene: TRBV5-1
clone size: many
J gene: TRBJ2-3
D gene: TRBD2

CDR3 protein: CSARDFRGALNEQFF
CDR3 DNA: TGCAGTGCTAGAGATTTCAGGGGGGCCCTCAATGAGCAGTTCTTC
V gene: TRBV20-1
clone size: NA
J gene: TRBJ2-1
D gene: NA

CDR3 protein: CASSNRAVYGYTF
CDR3 DNA: TGTGCCAGCAGCAACCGGGCCGTTTATGGCTACACCTTC
V gene: TRBV7-8
clone size: NA
J gene: TRBJ1-2
D gene: NA

CDR3 protein: CSVDRTGTAIYNEQFF
CDR3 DNA: TGCAGCGTGGATCGGACAGGGACCGCGATCTACAATGAGCAGTTCTTC
V gene: TRBV29-1
clone size: NA
J gene: TRBJ2-1
D gene: TRBD1

CDR3 protein: CASSQDWELGAFF
CDR3 DNA: TGTGCCAGCTCCCAAGATTGGGAGTTGGGAGCTTTCTTT
V gene: TRBV18
clone size: many
J gene: TRBJ1-1
D gene: NA